The 5 T cell receptor beta chains listed next were all sequenced from one sample in a study of blood T cell repertoires in COVID-19. The protocol was immunoSEQ multiplex PCR, while the TCRdb copy is restricted to in-frame clones and leaves out a portion. Here the sample spans around 250,000 clones, more than 65% being singletons. Sequenced material: peripheral blood. Receptor source: a man in his fifties or sixties with active or convalescent COVID-19.

This chain joins TRBV5-6 and TRBJ1-1; D is unclear. Trimming left V 0 bases short and J 0 bases short, with 12 bases between. The CDR3 runs 16 residues. Per the germline V gene, CDR1 is SGHDT and CDR2 is YYEEEE. The CDR3 bases are TGTGCCAGCAGCTTGGTGGGCCTCCGATTGAACACTGAAGCTTTCTTT. Residues: CASSLVGLRLNTEAFF. Looking up the rest from reference TRBV5-6 and TRBJ1-1 gives the full variable domain: DAGVTQSPTHLIKTRGQQVTLRCSPKSGHDTVSWYQQALGQGPQFIFQYYEEEERQRGNFPDRFSGHQFPNYSSELNVNALLLGDSALYLCASSLVGLRLNTEAFFGQGTRLTVV.

The V gene is TRBV4-3, the J gene TRBJ2-2; 7 positions agree with TRBD2. Germline CDR1 is LGHNA and CDR2 is YSLEER. With 0 bases clipped from V and 2 bases from J, the junction kept 6 bases outside the gene matches. CDR3 length: 17 residues. CDR3 amino acids: CASSQDASGSNTGELFF. Here the CDR3 DNA reads TGCGCCAGCAGCCAAGATGCTAGCGGATCCAACACCGGGGAGCTGTTTTTT.

This chain links TRBV5-1 with TRBJ2-7; 7 bases are shared with TRBD1. V shed 4 bases and J 0 bases; nucleotides not matched to a gene: 4. The CDR3 length is 14 residues. Germline lookup yields CDR1 SGHRS and CDR2 YFSETQ. DNA for the CDR3: TGCGCCAGCAGCCTGGGACAGCCCTCCTACGAGCAGTACTTC. Its translation is CASSLGQPSYEQYF.

The chain uses TRBV30 and TRBJ1-5; D uncertain. With 5 bases removed from V and 0 bases from J, the gap between germline ends came to 26 bases. This CDR3 region has 19 residues. CDR1 is GTSNPN, CDR2 SVGIG, per germline (reference sequence). The CDR3 coding sequence is TGTGCCTGGGGCTTAAAGTCCGGGGTGGGATCCTATAGCAATCAGCCCCAGCATTTT. Translated, it gives CAWGLKSGVGSYSNQPQHF.

The chain is built from TRBV5-4 and TRBJ2-3, with D hard to call. The V gene's germline CDR1 is SGHNT and CDR2 YYREEE (reference sequence). Trimming stripped 0 bases from V and 1 base from J, with 12 bases between. The CDR3 consists of 16 residues. CDR3 DNA: TGTGCCAGCAGCTTGGTTTCTCGATCAGGCACAGATACGCAGTATTTT. It translates to CASSLVSRSGTDTQYF.